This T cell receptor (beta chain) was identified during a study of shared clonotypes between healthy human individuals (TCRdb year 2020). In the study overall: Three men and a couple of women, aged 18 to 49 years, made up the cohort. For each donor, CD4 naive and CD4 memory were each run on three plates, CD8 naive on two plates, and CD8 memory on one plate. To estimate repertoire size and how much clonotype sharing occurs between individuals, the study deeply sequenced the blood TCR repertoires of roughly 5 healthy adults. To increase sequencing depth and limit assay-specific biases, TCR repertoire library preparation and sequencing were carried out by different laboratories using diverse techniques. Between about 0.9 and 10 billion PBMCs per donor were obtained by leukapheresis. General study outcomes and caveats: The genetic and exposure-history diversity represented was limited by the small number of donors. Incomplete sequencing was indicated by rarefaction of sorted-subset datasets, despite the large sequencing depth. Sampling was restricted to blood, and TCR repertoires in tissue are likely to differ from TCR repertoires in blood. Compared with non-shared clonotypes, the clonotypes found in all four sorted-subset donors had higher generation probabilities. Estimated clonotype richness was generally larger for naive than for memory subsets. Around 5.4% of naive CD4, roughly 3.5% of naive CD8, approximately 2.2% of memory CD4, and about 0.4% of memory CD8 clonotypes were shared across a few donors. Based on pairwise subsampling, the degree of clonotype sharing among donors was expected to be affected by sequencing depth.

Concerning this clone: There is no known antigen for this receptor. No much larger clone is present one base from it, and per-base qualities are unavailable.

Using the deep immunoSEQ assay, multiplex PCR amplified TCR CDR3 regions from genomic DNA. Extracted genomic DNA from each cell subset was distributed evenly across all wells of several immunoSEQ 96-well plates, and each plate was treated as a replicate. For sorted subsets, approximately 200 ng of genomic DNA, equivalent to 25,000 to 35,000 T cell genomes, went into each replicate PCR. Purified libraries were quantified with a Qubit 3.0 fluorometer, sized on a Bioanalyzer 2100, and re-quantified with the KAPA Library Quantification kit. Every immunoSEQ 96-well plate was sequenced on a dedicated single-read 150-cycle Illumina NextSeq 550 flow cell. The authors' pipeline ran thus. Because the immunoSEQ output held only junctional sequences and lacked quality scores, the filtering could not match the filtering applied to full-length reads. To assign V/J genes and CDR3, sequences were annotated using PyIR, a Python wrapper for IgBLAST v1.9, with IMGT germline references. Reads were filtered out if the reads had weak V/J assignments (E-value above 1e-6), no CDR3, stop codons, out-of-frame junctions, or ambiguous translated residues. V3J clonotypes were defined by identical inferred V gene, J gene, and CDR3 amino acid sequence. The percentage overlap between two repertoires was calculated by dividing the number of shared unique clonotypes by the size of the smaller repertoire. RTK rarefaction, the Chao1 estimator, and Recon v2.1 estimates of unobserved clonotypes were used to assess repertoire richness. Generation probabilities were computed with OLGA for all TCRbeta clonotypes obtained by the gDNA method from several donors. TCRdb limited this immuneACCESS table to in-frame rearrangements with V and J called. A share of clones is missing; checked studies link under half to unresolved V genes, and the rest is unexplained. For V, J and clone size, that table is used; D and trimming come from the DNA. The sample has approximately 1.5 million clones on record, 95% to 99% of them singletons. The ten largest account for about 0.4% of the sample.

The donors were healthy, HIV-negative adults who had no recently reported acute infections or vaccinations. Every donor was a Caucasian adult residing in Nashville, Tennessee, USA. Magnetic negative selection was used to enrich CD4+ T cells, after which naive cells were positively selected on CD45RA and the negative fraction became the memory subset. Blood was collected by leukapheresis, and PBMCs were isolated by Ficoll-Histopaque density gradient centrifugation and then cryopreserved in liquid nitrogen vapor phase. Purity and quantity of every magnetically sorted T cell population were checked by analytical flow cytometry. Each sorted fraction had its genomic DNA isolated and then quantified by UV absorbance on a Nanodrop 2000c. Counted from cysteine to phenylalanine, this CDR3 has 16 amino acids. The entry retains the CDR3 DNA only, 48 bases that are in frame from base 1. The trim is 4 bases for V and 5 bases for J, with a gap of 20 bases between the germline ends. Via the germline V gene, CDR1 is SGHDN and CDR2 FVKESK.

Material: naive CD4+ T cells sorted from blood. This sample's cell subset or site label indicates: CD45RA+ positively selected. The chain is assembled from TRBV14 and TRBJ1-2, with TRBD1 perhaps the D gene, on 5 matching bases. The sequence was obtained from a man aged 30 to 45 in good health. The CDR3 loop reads CASSLDRRAGTYGYTF. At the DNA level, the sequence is TGTGCCAGCAGCCTCGACCGCAGGGCTGGGACTTATGGCTACACCTTC.